The next 10 T cell receptor beta chains were all read from a single sample in a study of CDR3 diversity in severe acne. TCRdb called the PCR reads again in MiXCR, with one record for every CDR3 protein. The table includes some 90,000 distinct CDR3 sequences, approximately 54% detected once. Sequencing used blood. The receptors shown here come from a male donor with severe acne vulgaris.

The chain is built from TRBV4-2 and TRBJ2-7, with 7 bases fitting TRBD2. Looked up from germline, CDR1 is LGHNA and CDR2 is YNFKEQ. Losses at the gene ends were 1 base for V and 2 bases for J; bases not matched to a gene: 5. This CDR3 contains 15 residues. The chain's CDR3 is CASSQVGEGPYEQYF. In DNA, the CDR3 is TGTGCCAGCAGCCAAGTGGGGGAGGGCCCCTACGAGCAGTACTTC.

A note on this clonotype: A junction boundary mismatches the germline segment, possibly from a read error. V is TRBV7-6 and J is TRBJ2-7; 12 nucleotides agree with TRBD2. This CDR3 has 15 amino acids. Germline loops: CDR1 SGHVS, CDR2 FNYEAQ. The DNA of the CDR3 is TGTGCCAGCAGCCTGACTAGCGGGAGTCCCAACGAGCAGTATTTC. It specifies CASSLTSGSPNEQYF.

This clonotype showed up just a few times. The chain recombines TRBV28 with TRBJ2-7; unclear D gene. Trimming left V 6 bases short and J 3 bases short, with 15 bases between. CDR1 MDHEN and CDR2 SYDVKM come from the germline V gene. The CDR3 is made up of 14 amino acids. The CDR3 loop is CASSYELLDYEQYF. As DNA, the CDR3 is TGTGCCAGCAGCTATGAACTCCTTGACTACGAGCAGTACTTC.

This clonotype came up a few times. A much larger clone lies one base from this, so it may be a read error. This chain uses TRBV15 with TRBJ2-5; 9 nucleotides line up with TRBD2. Germline lookup yields CDR1 LNHNV and CDR2 YYDKDF (reference sequence). The CDR3 has 13 residues. The CDR3 loop reads CATSRVAGETQHF. CDR3 in DNA: TGTGCCACCAGCAGAGTAGCGGGAGAGACCCAGCACTTC.

This clonotype was detected many times. This chain links TRBV15 with TRBJ2-3; D is uncertain. The CDR3 has 14 residues. The germline CDR1 and CDR2 sequences are LNHNV and YYDKDF (reference sequence). V lost 7 bases to trimming and J lost 3 bases, with 14 bases between them. The CDR3 protein is CATNFGYGTDTQYF. The DNA of the CDR3 is TGTGCCACCAACTTCGGGTACGGGACAGATACGCAGTATTTT.

The V and J genes are TRBV20-1 and TRBJ2-7; 9 nucleotides align to TRBD2. The ends lost 0 bases at V and 4 bases at J; junction bases unmatched: 7. Germline-derived CDR1 and CDR2 are DFQATT and SNEGSKA (reference sequence). The CDR3 length is 15 residues. CDR3 DNA: TGCAGTGCTAGAGATAAGGCTAGCGGGATTTACGAGCAGTACTTC. Translation: CSARDKASGIYEQYF.

This clonotype has ten or more counts. V is TRBV15 and J is TRBJ1-1; the D is unclear. Deletions cut 5 bases from V and 0 bases from J, with 10 bases between. CDR1 is LNHNV and CDR2 is YYDKDF in the germline V gene (reference sequence). This CDR3 comprises 14 residues. This CDR3 is CATSSALLNTEAFF. The CDR3 nucleotides read TGTGCCACCAGCTCAGCCCTCTTGAACACTGAAGCTTTCTTT.

This clonotype was observed at least ten times. The chain carries TRBV10-3 and TRBJ1-5; D gene unclear. The CDR3 spans 15 residues. Germline values: CDR1 ENHRY, CDR2 SYGVKD. The V end was cut by 3 bases, the J end by 2 bases, with 11 bases between. CDR3 bases: TGTGCCATCAGTGATAAGGGAATTGGCAATCAGCCCCAGCATTTT. It codes for CAISDKGIGNQPQHF.

The chain uses TRBV2 and TRBJ1-1; no definite D call. Trimming took off 6 bases at V and 2 bases at J, with 16 bases between the two ends. CDR3 length equals 15 residues. Germline lookup yields CDR1 SNHLY and CDR2 FYNNEI. CDR3 protein: CASSLLRTGNTEAFF. In nucleotides, the CDR3 is TGTGCCAGCAGCTTGCTTAGAACCGGTAACACTGAAGCTTTCTTT.

Note on this clonotype: A much larger clone lies a single base off, so this may be a read error. The chain employs TRBV14 and TRBJ2-7, with 13 bases lining up with TRBD2. CDR1 and CDR2 from the germline V gene are SGHDN and FVKESK. This CDR3 has 15 amino acids. The CDR3 spells CASSLRTSGGYEQCF. CDR3 sequence (DNA): TGTGCCAGCAGCCTTAGGACTAGCGGGGGCTACGAGCAGTGCTTC.